This TCR beta chain was sequenced during a study of shared clonotypes between healthy human individuals. Germline assignment: CDR1 LNHDA and CDR2 SQIVND (reference sequence). The CDR3 loop spans 15 amino acids. V was trimmed by 7 bases and J by 2 bases, leaving 15 bases between them. Each subset's genomic DNA was shared equally among a number of immunoSEQ plates. Sequencing was performed with immunoSEQ multiplex PCR; in TCRdb, only in-frame clones are kept and a portion is missing. Of some 240,000 clones listed, over 50% were seen once; the top ten hold over 8.5%. The sequence derives from a man aged 25 to 40 in good health. V and J are TRBV19 and TRBJ2-1; no reliable D call. Input material: memory CD4+ T cells sorted from blood. Subset described: CD45RA-negative fraction. CDR3 sequence: CASTRQARAYNEQFF. CDR3 DNA: TGTGCCAGTACCCGGCAGGCTAGAGCCTACAATGAGCAGTTCTTC.